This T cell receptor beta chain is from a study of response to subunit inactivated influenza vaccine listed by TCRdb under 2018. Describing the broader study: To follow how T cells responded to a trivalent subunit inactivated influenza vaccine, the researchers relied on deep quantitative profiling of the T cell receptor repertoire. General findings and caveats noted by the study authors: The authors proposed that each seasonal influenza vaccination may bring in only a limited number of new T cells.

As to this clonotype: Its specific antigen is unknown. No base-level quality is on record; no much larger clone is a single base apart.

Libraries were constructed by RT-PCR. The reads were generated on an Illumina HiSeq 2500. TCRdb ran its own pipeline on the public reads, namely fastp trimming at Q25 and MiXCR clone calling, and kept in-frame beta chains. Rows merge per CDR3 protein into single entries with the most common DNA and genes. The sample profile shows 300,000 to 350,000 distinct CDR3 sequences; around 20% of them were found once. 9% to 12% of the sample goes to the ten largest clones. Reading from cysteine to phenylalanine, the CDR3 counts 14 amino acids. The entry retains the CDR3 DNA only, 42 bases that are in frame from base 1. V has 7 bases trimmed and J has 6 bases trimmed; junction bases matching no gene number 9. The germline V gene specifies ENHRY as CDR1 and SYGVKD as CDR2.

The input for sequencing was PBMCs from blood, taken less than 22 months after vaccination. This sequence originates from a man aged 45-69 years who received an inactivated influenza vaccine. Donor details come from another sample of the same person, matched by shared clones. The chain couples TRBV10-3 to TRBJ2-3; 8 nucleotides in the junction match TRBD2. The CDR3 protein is CAITPSGLVDTQYF. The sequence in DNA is TGTGCCATCACCCCCTCGGGACTAGTTGATACGCAGTATTTT.